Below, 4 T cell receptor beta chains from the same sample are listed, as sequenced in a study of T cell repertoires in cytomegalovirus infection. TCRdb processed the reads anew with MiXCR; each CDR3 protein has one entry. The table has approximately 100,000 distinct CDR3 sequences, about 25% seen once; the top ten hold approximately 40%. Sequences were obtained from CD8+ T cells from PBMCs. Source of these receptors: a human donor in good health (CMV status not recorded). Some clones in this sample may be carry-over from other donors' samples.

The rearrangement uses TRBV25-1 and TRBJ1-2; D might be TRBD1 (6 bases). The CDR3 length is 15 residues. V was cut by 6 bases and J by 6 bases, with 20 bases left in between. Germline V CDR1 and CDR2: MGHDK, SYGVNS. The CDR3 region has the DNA TGTGCCAGCAGCCACAACAGGGCGGACTATGATGGCTACACCTTC. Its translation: CASSHNRADYDGYTF.

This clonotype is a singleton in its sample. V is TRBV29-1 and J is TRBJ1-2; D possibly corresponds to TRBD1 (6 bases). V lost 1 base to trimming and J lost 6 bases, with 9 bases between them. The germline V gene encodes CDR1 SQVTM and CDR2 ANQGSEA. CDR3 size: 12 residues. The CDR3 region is CSVEVRDNGYTF. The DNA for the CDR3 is TGCAGCGTTGAAGTTAGGGACAATGGCTACACCTTC.

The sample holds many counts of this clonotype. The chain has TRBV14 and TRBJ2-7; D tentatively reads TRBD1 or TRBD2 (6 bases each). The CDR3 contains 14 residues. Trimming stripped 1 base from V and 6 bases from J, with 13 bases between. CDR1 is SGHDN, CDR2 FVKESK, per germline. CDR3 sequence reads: CASSQVRGAAEQYF. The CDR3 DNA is TGTGCCAGCAGCCAAGTTAGGGGGGCGGCCGAGCAGTACTTC.

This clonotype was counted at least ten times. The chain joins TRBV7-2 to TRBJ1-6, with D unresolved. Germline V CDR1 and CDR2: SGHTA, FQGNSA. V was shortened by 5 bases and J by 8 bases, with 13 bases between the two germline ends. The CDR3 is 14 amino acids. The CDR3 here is CASSRTAEDSPLHF. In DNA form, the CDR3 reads TGTGCCAGCAGCCGGACGGCGGAGGATTCACCCCTCCACTTT.